These T cell receptor beta chains were read from a single sample in a study of blood T cell repertoires in COVID-19. The assay was immunoSEQ multiplex PCR, and TCRdb's table has in-frame clones only and misses some. The profile covers tens of thousands of clones, with 75% to 90% appearing a single time and 11% taken by the ten largest. The sequenced sample was peripheral blood. These receptors originate from a man older than 75 with acute or convalescent COVID-19. The CDR3 runs from the conserved cysteine through the conserved F or W. A D gene is named only where the DNA matches it firmly. Clone size is stated in some rows and not others, as once, few, many or a class when expanded.

j_call: TRBJ1-6
d_call: TRBD1
v_call: TRBV13
clone_size: once
cdr3_aa: CASSRYARGTGRNSPLHF
cdr3_nt: TGTGCCAGCAGCCGCTATGCCCGTGGGACAGGGAGAAATTCACCCCTCCACTTT

j_call: TRBJ1-2
d_call: TRBD1
v_call: TRBV30
clone_size: NA
cdr3_aa: CAWRAGTANYGYTF
cdr3_nt: TGTGCCTGGAGGGCCGGGACAGCAAACTATGGCTACACCTTC

j_call: TRBJ2-1
d_call: TRBD2
v_call: TRBV3-1/TRBV3-2
clone_size: NA
cdr3_aa: CASSQARESEQFF
cdr3_nt: TGTGCCAGCAGCCAAGCGCGGGAGAGTGAGCAGTTCTTC

j_call: TRBJ1-1
d_call: NA
v_call: TRBV5-1
clone_size: NA
cdr3_aa: CASSTTGGNTEAFF
cdr3_nt: TGCGCCAGCAGCACAACGGGGGGAAACACTGAAGCTTTCTTT

j_call: TRBJ1-2
d_call: NA
v_call: TRBV19
clone_size: NA
cdr3_aa: CASSIGLGYTF
cdr3_nt: TGTGCCAGTAGTATAGGGCTGGGCTACACCTTC

j_call: TRBJ1-6
d_call: NA
v_call: TRBV11-2
clone_size: NA
cdr3_aa: CASSLVEGNSPLHF
cdr3_nt: TGTGCCAGCAGCTTGGTGGAGGGCAATTCACCCCTCCACTTT

j_call: TRBJ2-7
d_call: TRBD1
v_call: TRBV28
clone_size: NA
cdr3_aa: CASTRDSASYEQYF
cdr3_nt: TGTGCCAGCACCCGGGACAGTGCCTCCTACGAGCAGTACTTC

j_call: TRBJ1-1
d_call: NA
v_call: TRBV7-2
clone_size: NA
cdr3_aa: CASSLGGGPEAFF
cdr3_nt: TGTGCCAGCAGCTTAGGGGGGGGCCCTGAAGCTTTCTTT

j_call: TRBJ2-5
d_call: TRBD2
v_call: TRBV5-1
clone_size: NA
cdr3_aa: CASSPSGRFQETQYF
cdr3_nt: TGCGCCAGCAGTCCAAGCGGGAGGTTCCAAGAGACCCAGTACTTC

j_call: TRBJ1-6
d_call: NA
v_call: TRBV4-2
clone_size: NA
cdr3_aa: CASSQEPRGEPLHF
cdr3_nt: TGTGCCAGCAGCCAAGAACCTCGAGGCGAACCCCTCCACTTT

j_call: TRBJ1-4
d_call: NA
v_call: TRBV20-1
clone_size: NA
cdr3_aa: CSAPTGLKLFF
cdr3_nt: TGCAGTGCACCCACTGGGCTTAAACTGTTTTTT

j_call: TRBJ2-5
d_call: TRBD1
v_call: TRBV24-1
clone_size: once
cdr3_aa: CATSDAVKGQGRETQYF
cdr3_nt: TGTGCCACCAGTGATGCCGTTAAGGGACAGGGAAGAGAGACCCAGTACTTC

j_call: TRBJ1-2
d_call: NA
v_call: TRBV14
clone_size: NA
cdr3_aa: CASSQDQPGQFYGYTF
cdr3_nt: TGTGCCAGCAGCCAAGATCAGCCCGGACAGTTCTATGGCTACACCTTC

j_call: TRBJ2-1
d_call: TRBD2
v_call: TRBV7-3
clone_size: NA
cdr3_aa: CASSLSWGTSGSRALYNEQFF
cdr3_nt: TGTGCCAGCAGCTTAAGTTGGGGGACTAGCGGGAGTAGAGCCCTCTACAATGAGCAGTTCTTC

j_call: TRBJ1-6
d_call: TRBD1
v_call: TRBV19
clone_size: NA
cdr3_aa: CASRQGDYNSPLHF
cdr3_nt: TGTGCCAGTAGGCAGGGGGACTATAATTCACCCCTCCACTTT

j_call: TRBJ2-7
d_call: NA
v_call: TRBV5-6
clone_size: few
cdr3_aa: CASSQDRVSSYEQYF
cdr3_nt: TGTGCCAGCAGCCAAGACAGAGTAAGCTCCTACGAGCAGTACTTC

j_call: TRBJ1-2
d_call: NA
v_call: TRBV4-2
clone_size: NA
cdr3_aa: CASSQELTANYGYTF
cdr3_nt: TGTGCCAGCAGCCAAGAATTGACAGCTAACTATGGCTACACCTTC

j_call: TRBJ1-3
d_call: NA
v_call: TRBV5-5
clone_size: NA
cdr3_aa: CASSLESTAKGSGNTIYF
cdr3_nt: TGTGCCAGCAGCTTGGAGTCGACAGCCAAAGGTTCTGGAAACACCATATATTTT

j_call: TRBJ1-5
d_call: NA
v_call: TRBV7-7
clone_size: once
cdr3_aa: CASSLISNRAPHQPQHF
cdr3_nt: TGTGCCAGCAGCTTAATTTCAAACAGGGCCCCTCATCAGCCCCAGCATTTT

j_call: TRBJ2-3
d_call: TRBD2
v_call: TRBV10-3
clone_size: NA
cdr3_aa: CAISPLSGGTDTQYF
cdr3_nt: TGTGCCATCAGTCCTCTTAGCGGGGGCACAGATACGCAGTATTTT

j_call: TRBJ1-1
d_call: NA
v_call: TRBV30
clone_size: NA
cdr3_aa: CAWSDRQEAFF
cdr3_nt: TGTGCCTGGAGTGACAGGCAAGAAGCTTTCTTT